Listed below are T cell receptor beta chains from one sample, sequenced in a study of blood T cell repertoires in COVID-19. Using immunoSEQ multiplex PCR, the repertoire was profiled, and TCRdb retains in-frame clones only, with some absent. The sample contains fewer than 200,000 clones, around 85% of which appear only once. Sequencing was carried out using peripheral blood. The receptor source for this set is a human donor with acute or convalescent COVID-19. The donor label of this sample is uncertain. Each CDR3 is given with its conserved first and last residue. Each record gives: D gene, clone size, J gene, V gene, CDR3 DNA, CDR3 protein. The D gene is left open where the match is weak. Some rows have no size entry. The others give once, few or many, or a class for an expanded clone.

>-|-|TRBJ1-3|TRBV25-1
TGTGCCAGCAGTGAATCGGGGGTCTCTGGAAACACCATATATTTT
CASSESGVSGNTIYF
>-|-|TRBJ2-2|TRBV24-1
TGTGCCACCAGTGATCCCCGACAAGCCGGGGAGCTGTTTTTT
CATSDPRQAGELFF
>-|once|TRBJ1-5|TRBV16
TGTGCCAGCAGCCAAGAGGGCACTTATAGCAATCAGCCCCAGCATTTT
CASSQEGTYSNQPQHF
>-|-|TRBJ1-1|TRBV7-6
TGTGCCAGCAGCCTCACGGCCCCAAGTAGACTGCCGAACACTGAAGCTTTCTTT
CASSLTAPSRLPNTEAFF
>-|-|TRBJ1-5|TRBV6-5
TGTGCCAGCAGTTCCCAAACTGATCAGCCCCAGCATTTT
CASSSQTDQPQHF
>TRBD1|-|TRBJ2-5|TRBV3-1/TRBV3-2
TGTGCCAGCAGCCCCCGGGACAGGGCAGAGACCCAGTACTTC
CASSPRDRAETQYF
>TRBD2|few|TRBJ2-1|TRBV3-1/TRBV3-2
TGTGCCAGCAATACACTAGCGGGGGCATACAATGAGCAGTTCTTC
CASNTLAGAYNEQFF
>-|once|TRBJ2-5|TRBV25-1
TGTGCCAGTCCGGGGTACCAAGAGACCCAGTACTTC
CASPGYQETQYF
>TRBD2|-|TRBJ2-3|TRBV11-3
TGTGCCAGCAGCTCCGGGACTAGAGTGGCAGATACGCAGTATTTT
CASSSGTRVADTQYF
>-|-|TRBJ1-2|TRBV2
TGTGCCAGCAGGGGAGTTTATGGACCCTATGGCTACACCTTC
CASRGVYGPYGYTF
>TRBD2|-|TRBJ2-3|TRBV6-5
TGTGCCACCGAAGCGGGGGGCACAGATACGCAGTATTTT
CATEAGGTDTQYF
>TRBD1|-|TRBJ2-3|TRBV28
TGTGCCAGCCAACATCACGGACAGGGCACAGATACGCAGTATTTT
CASQHHGQGTDTQYF
>-|-|TRBJ1-4|TRBV10-2
TGCGCCAGCAGTGAGCCACAGGGACGACTGTTTTTT
CASSEPQGRLFF
>TRBD1|-|TRBJ1-5|TRBV6-6
TGTGCCAGCCAATTAGGGACAGTAGGACAGCCCCAGCATTTT
CASQLGTVGQPQHF
>-|-|TRBJ1-6|TRBV9
TGTGCCAGCGGACAGCTAGAGGACAGAAATAATTCACCCCTCCACTTT
CASGQLEDRNNSPLHF
>-|few|TRBJ1-1|TRBV27
TGTGCCAGCAGTTTTCGACAGATTAATAGTGAAGCTTTCTTT
CASSFRQINSEAFF
>TRBD1|-|TRBJ1-4|TRBV6-6
TGTGCCAGCAGTTACCCATTGGACAGGGTGAATGAAAAACTGTTTTTT
CASSYPLDRVNEKLFF